A single T cell receptor beta chain is shown here with its context. The sample comes from a study of blood T cell repertoires in COVID-19. At the level of the study: Donors in the United States, Italy and Spain gave samples during acute or convalescent COVID-19. PBMCs, B-cell-depleted T cells, or T cells provided the cDNA or gDNA that made up the material.

In the study's own analysis: Reference gene primer amplification yielded estimated nucleated cell counts. Here immunoSEQ multiplex PCR was the method, and the copy in TCRdb shows in-frame clones only, minus some. That table gives V, J and clone size, and the DNA gave D and trimming. This table has 250,000 or so clones, 88% appearing once. Clinical history reported by participants formed the basis on which cohorts were assigned. Sequenced: PBMCs or T cells enriched from blood (not recorded which). This TCR came from a woman aged 40-49 years who had been exposed to COVID-19.

The CDR3 loop is CASSSRPQGVLNTEAFF. The CDR3 DNA reads TGTGCCAGCAGCTCAAGGCCCCAGGGCGTCCTGAACACTGAAGCTTTCTTT. The chain couples TRBV7-2 to TRBJ1-1; D might be TRBD1 (5 bases). Germline CDR1 is SGHTA and CDR2 is FQGNSA. This CDR3 region has 17 residues. The V end was cut by 4 bases, the J end by 0 bases, with 18 bases between. The whole variable domain, remainder taken from reference TRBV7-2 and TRBJ1-1, is GAGVSQSPSNKVTEKGKDVELRCDPISGHTALYWYRQSLGQGLEFLIYFQGNSAPDKSGLPSDRFSAERTGGSVSTLTIQRTQQEDSAVYLCASSSRPQGVLNTEAFFGQGTRLTVV.